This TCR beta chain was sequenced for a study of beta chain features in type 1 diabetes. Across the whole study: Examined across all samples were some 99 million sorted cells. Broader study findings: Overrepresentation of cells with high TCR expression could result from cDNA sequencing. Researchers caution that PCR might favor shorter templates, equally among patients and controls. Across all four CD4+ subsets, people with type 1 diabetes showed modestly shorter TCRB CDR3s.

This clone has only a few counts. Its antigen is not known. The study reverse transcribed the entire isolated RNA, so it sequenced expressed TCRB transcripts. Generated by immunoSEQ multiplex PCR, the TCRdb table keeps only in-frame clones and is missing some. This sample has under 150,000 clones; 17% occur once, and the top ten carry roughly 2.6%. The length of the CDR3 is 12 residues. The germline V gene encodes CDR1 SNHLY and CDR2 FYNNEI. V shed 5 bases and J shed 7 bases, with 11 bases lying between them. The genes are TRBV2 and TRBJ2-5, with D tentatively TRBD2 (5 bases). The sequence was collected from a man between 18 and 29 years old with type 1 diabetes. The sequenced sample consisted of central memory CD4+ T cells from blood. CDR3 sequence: CASSPPGGTQYF. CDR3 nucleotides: TGTGCCAGCAGTCCCCCCGGAGGGACCCAGTACTTC.